The entry below describes one T cell receptor (beta chain). Its specificity is not known. A 5'RACE template switching approach incorporating UMIs was used to make TCR beta cDNA. TCRdb re-analyzed the 5' RACE reads; it lists each CDR3 protein once, without DNA. This sample's table has about 260,000 distinct CDR3 sequences. This CDR3 contains 14 residues. Per the germline V gene, CDR1 is MNHNS and CDR2 is SASEGT. These data are taken from a study of T cells expressing NK-cell markers. About the study: TCR beta repertoires came from sorted CD3+CD56+NKG2C+, CD3+CD56+NKG2C- and CD3+CD56-NKG2C+ T cells. Seven of the eight sequenced donors were HCMV-seropositive; one was seronegative. General observations from the study: Four donors likewise had their CD3+CD56-NKG2C+ fraction led by these clonotypes.

Sequencing was performed on blood T cells: a sorted CD56 or NKG2C T cell subset, CD4+ or CD8+ T cells, or bulk PBMC T cells (not recorded which). The origin of this receptor is a man between 18 and 35 years old in good health. The chain recombines TRBV6-1 with TRBJ2-5; TCRdb's D gene call, TRBD1, goes unchecked for lack of DNA. The CDR3 is CASGTAWTKETQYF.